The T cell receptor (beta chain) described here comes from a study of blood T cells in healthy people across ages (dated by TCRdb to between 2015 and 2016). Concerning the study at large: In model experiments, roughly one uniquely barcoded TCR beta cDNA molecule per two T cells was captured by template switching. To avoid experimental bias, donors of different ages were randomly spread across the sequencing lanes. For two donors (one aged 18 to 29 and one aged 80 or older), the study analyzed two additional independent replicas of 1 million unique cDNA reads from the same blood draw. The study measured age-related changes in TCR beta repertoire diversity using deep sequencing normalized with unique cDNA molecular identifiers. The donors were split into four age groups: young (average about 16 years), middle-aged (about 40), aged (over 55) and long-lived (over 75).

As encoded in the germline V gene (reference sequence), CDR1 is LNHNV while CDR2 is YYDKDF. Trimmed from V: 0 bases; trimmed from J: 2 bases; junction bases lacking a gene match: 7. There are 18 amino acids in the CDR3, from cysteine to phenylalanine inclusive. Only CDR3 DNA is held: 54 bases, read in frame from base 1. What the authors observed across the whole study: Compared with the aged group, the long-lived group had more naive CD4+ T cells, fewer expanded clones and increased TCR diversity, a pattern suggesting age selection. Because the CMV infection status of the donors was unknown, age-related changes in expanded clonotypes may potentially have been confounded. Estimates of total diversity based on one million sequenced T cells were regarded as lower bounds and as underestimates. Bulk unsorted PBMC profiling prevented conclusive comparison of naive and antigen-experienced compartments. A strong correlation was found between observed TCR beta diversity and the percentage of naive T cells measured by flow cytometry. As age increased, observed TCR beta diversity per million T cells dropped in a roughly linear way, and a significant reduction was already evident by age about 40.

Regarding this clonotype: Its antigen remains unidentified. No base quality values were provided; no much bigger clone lies one nucleotide off.

Donors were a few dozen systemically healthy Caucasian individuals from Russia aged 6 to 90 years. Around 9.9 milliliters of peripheral blood were collected from each donor into EDTA-treated Vacutainer tubes. PBMCs were isolated by Ficoll-Paque density-gradient centrifugation, with at least 6 million obtained per sample. Total RNA, at least 6 micrograms per sample, was extracted from PBMCs with Trizol reagent. The percentages of naive CD45RAhigh/CD27high T cells were determined by flow cytometry on a PBMC aliquot from every donor. Preparation of the library involved 5' RACE. Reads for this sample came from an Illumina HiSeq 2500. The second PCR ran for about 6 to 12 cycles and used a J-beta primer mix along with a sample-barcoded 5' primer. Each TCR beta cDNA molecule received a unique molecular identifier from a template-switch 5' adaptor carrying 12 random nucleotides. Each sample yielded at least 2.5 million CDR3-containing paired-end reads. First-strand cDNA was synthesized from all RNA with the Mint cDNA synthesis kit, primed by a TRBC-specific oligonucleotide. All cDNA was treated with uracil-DNA glycosylase and then went through a first 18-cycle PCR with the universal primers M1SS and BC2_uni_R. On the authors' methods: Each sample was normalized by randomly selecting 1 million high-quality reads, each carrying a distinct molecular identifier. Reads sharing molecular identifiers were discarded rather than binned into consensus sequences. MiTCR, set to a Q25 quality threshold and the strictest error-elimination algorithm, was used for CDR3 identification, clonotype clustering and error correction. A nonparametric unseen species model with Euler transformation was used to estimate lower-bound total TCR beta diversity. In TCRdb, the public reads were trimmed at Q25 with fastp and aligned with MiXCR, with productive beta chains retained. Rows with one shared CDR3 protein collapse into an entry with the most common genes and DNA. The V and J calls and clone size are TCRdb's, not the authors'. The sample data list hundreds of thousands of distinct CDR3 sequences, and 58% of these were observed just once. The ten largest clones add up to approximately 40% of the sample.

The rearrangement joined TRBV15 to TRBJ2-5, with 12 bases aligning to TRBD2. This receptor was identified in a man aged 60 to 75 in good health. Sequences were obtained from blood. At the DNA level, the sequence is TGTGCCACCAGCAGAGAGATCGGACTAGCGGGGCTGCAAGAGACCCAGTACTTC. It translates to CATSREIGLAGLQETQYF.